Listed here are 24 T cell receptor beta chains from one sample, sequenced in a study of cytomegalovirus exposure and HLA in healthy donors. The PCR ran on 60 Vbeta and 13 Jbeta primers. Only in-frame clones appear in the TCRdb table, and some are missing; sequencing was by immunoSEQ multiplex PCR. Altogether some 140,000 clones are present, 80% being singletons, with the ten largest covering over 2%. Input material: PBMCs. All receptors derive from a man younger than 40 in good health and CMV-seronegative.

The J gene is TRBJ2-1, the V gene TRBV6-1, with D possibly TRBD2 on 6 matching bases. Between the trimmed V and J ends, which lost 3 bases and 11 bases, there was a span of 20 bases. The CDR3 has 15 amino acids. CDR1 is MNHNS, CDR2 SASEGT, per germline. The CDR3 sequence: CASSDSGFAGRQQFF. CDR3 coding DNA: TGTGCCAGCAGTGATAGTGGCTTTGCGGGGAGGCAGCAGTTCTTC.

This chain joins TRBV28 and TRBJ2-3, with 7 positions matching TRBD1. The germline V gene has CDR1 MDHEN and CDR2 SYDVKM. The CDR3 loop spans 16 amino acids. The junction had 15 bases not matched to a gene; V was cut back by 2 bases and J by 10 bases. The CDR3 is CASSLKLGTALFAQYF. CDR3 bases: TGTGCCAGCAGTTTAAAGTTGGGGACAGCTTTATTTGCGCAGTATTTT.

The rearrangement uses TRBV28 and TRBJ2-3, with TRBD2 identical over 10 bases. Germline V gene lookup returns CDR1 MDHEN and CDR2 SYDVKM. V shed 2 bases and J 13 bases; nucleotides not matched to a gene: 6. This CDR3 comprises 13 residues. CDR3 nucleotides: TGTGCCAGCAGTTTAACTAGCGGGGAAGGCAAGTATTTT. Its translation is CASSLTSGEGKYF.

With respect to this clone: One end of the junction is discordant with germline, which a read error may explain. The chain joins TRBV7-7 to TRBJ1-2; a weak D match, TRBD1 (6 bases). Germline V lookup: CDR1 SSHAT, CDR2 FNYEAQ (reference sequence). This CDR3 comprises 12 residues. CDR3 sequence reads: CASSSQGNGYTF. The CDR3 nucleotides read TGTGCTAGCAGCTCCCAGGGGAATGGCTACACCTTC.

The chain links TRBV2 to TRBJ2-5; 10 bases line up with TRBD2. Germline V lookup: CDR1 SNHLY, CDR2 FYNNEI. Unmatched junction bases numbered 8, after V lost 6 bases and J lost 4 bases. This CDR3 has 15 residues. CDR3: CASSRGRLAGETQYF. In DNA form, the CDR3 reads TGTGCCAGCAGCCGGGGACGACTAGCGGGAGAGACCCAGTACTTC.

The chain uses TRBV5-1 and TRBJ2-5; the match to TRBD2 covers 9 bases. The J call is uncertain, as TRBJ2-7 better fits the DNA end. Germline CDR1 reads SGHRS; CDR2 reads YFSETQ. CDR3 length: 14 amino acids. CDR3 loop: CASSFNAGGYEQYF. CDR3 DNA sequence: TGCGCCAGCAGCTTCAATGCGGGAGGGTACGAGCAGTACTTC.

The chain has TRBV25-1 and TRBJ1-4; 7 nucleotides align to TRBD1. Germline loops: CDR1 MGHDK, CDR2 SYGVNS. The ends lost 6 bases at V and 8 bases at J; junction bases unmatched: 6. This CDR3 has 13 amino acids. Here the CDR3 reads CASSGQEWEKLFF. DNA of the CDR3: TGTGCCAGCAGCGGACAGGAGTGGGAAAAACTGTTTTTT.

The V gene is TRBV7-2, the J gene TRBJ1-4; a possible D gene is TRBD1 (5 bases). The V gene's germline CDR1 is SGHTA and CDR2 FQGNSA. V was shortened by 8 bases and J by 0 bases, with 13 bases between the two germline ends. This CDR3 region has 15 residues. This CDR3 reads CASGLSQATNEKLFF. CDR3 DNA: TGTGCCAGCGGATTGTCACAGGCAACTAATGAAAAACTGTTTTTT.

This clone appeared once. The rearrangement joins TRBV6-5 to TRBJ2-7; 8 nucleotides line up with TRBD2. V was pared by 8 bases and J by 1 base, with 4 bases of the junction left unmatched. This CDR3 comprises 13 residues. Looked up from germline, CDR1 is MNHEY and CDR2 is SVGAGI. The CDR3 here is CASVSGSSYEQYF. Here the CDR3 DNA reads TGTGCCAGCGTGAGCGGGAGTTCCTACGAGCAGTACTTC.

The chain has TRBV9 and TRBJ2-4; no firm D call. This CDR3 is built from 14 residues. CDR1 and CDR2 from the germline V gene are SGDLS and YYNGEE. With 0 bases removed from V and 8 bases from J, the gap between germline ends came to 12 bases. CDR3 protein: CASSVGVAKDIQYF. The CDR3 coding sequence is TGTGCCAGCAGCGTAGGGGTAGCCAAGGACATTCAGTACTTC.

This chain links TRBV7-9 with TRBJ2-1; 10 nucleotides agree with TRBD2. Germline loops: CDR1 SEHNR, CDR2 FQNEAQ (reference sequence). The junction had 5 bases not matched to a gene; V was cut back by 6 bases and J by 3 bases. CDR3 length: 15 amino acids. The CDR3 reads CASRRPSGGYNEQFF. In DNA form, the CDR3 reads TGTGCCAGCAGGCGTCCTAGCGGGGGCTACAATGAGCAGTTCTTC.

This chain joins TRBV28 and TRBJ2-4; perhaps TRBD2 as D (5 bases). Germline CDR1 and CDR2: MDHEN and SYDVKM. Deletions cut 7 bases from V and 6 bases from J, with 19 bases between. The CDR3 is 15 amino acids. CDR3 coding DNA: TGTGCCAGCACCCCTGCCGGCCCCGCGGGAAACATTCAGTACTTC. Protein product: CASTPAGPAGNIQYF. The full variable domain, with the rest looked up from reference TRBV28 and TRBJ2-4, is DVKVTQSSRYLVKRTGEKVFLECVQDMDHENMFWYRQDPGLGLRLIYFSYDVKMKEKGDIPEGYSVSREKKERFSLILESASTNQTSMYLCASTPAGPAGNIQYFGAGTRLSVL.

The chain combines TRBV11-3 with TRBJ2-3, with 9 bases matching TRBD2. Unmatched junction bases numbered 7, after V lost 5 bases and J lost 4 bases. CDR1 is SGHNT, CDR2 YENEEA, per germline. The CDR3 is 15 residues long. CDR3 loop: CASSVTSGWADTQYF. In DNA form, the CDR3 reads TGTGCCAGCAGCGTGACTAGCGGTTGGGCAGATACGCAGTATTTT.

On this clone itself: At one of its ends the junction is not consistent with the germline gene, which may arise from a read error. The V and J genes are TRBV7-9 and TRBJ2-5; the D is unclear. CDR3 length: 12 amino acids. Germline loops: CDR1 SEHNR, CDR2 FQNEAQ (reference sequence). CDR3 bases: TGTTCCAGCAGCTTACCCGGAGAGACCCAGTACTTC. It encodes CSSSLPGETQYF.

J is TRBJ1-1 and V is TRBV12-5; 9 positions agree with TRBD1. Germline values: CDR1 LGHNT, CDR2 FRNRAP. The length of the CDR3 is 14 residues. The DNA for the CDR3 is TGTGCCAGTAAACCACAGGGGGCGGGCACTGAAGCTTTCTTT. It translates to CASKPQGAGTEAFF.

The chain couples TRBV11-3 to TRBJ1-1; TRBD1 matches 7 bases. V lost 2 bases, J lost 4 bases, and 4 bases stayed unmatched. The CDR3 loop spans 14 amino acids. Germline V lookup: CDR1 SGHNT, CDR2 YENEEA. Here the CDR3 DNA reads TGTGCCAGCAGCTTATACACAGGGGCCACTGAAGCTTTCTTT. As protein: CASSLYTGATEAFF.

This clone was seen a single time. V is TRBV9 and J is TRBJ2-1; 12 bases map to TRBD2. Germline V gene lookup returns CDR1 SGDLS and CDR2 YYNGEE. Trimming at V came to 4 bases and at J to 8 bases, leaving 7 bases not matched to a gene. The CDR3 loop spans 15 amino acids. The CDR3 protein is CASSPGTSGWDEQFF. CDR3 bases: TGTGCCAGCAGCCCCGGGACTAGCGGGTGGGATGAGCAGTTCTTC.

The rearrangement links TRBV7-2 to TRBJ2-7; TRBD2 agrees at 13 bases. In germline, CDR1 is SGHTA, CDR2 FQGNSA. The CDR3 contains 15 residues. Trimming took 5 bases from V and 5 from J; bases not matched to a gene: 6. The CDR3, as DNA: TGTGCCAGCAGCCCCCGACTAGCGGGAGGCCACGAGCAGTACTTC. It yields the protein CASSPRLAGGHEQYF.

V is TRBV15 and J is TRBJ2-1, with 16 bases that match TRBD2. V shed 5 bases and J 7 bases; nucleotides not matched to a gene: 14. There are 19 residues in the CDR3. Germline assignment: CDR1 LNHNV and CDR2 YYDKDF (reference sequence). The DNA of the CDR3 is TGTGCCACCAGCGGACCTCAGGGACTAGCGGGAGGGCCCGCAAATGAGCAGTTCTTC. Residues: CATSGPQGLAGGPANEQFF.

The CDR3 is CASSSYPRETQYF. The CDR3 nucleotides are TGTGCCAGCAGCTCCTACCCCAGGGAGACCCAGTACTTC. V and J are TRBV7-2 and TRBJ2-5; D is ambiguous. The length of the CDR3 is 13 residues. CDR1 and CDR2 from the germline V gene are SGHTA and FQGNSA. The germline V and J ends were trimmed by 4 bases and 5 bases, with 11 bases remaining between them.

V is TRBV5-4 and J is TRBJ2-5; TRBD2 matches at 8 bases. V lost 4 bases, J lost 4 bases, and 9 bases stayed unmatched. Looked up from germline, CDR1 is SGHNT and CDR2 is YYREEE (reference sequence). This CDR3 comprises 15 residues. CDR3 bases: TGTGCCAGCAGCCCCGGCGGGAGGCGGGGAGAGACCCAGTACTTC. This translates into CASSPGGRRGETQYF.

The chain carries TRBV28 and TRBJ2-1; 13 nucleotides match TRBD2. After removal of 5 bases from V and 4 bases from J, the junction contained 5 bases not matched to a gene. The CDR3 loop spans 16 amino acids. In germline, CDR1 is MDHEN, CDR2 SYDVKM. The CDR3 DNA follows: TGTGCCAGCAGTGGGTCGACTAGCGGGAGGTACAATGAGCAGTTCTTC. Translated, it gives CASSGSTSGRYNEQFF.

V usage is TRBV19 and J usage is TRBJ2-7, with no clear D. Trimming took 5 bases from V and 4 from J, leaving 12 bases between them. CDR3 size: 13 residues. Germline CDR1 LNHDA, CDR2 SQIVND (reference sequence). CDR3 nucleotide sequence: TGTGCCAGTAGTTTCTACCACCTATACGAGCAGTACTTC. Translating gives CASSFYHLYEQYF.

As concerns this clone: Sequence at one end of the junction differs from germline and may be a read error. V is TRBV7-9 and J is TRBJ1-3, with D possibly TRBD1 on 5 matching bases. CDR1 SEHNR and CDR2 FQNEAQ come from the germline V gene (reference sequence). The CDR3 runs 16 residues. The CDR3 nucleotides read TGTTCCAGCAGCTTAGTGGGCGGGGGTTCTGGAAACACCATATATTTT. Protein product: CSSSLVGGGSGNTIYF.